Below are 2 T cell receptor beta chains sequenced from a single sample in a study of blood T cell repertoires in COVID-19. Produced via immunoSEQ multiplex PCR; TCRdb's table is partial and in-frame only. The sample yields 70,000 or so clones, roughly 71% seen once. The sample consisted of peripheral blood. These receptors all come from a man aged 55 to 70 with COVID-19, enrolled during active disease.

This clone was recorded at least ten times. CDR3 nucleotide sequence: TGTGCCAGCACGGAGGGGAGTGAGGGCGGGGAGCTGTTTTTT. Its translation: CASTEGSEGGELFF. The gene calls are TRBV2 and TRBJ2-2, with a weak D call TRBD2 (6 bases). Trimming took 7 bases from V and 7 from J, leaving 16 bases between them. The CDR3 length is 14 residues. The germline gives CDR1 SNHLY, CDR2 FYNNEI.

This clone has just a few counts. V is TRBV27 and J is TRBJ1-6, with D tentatively TRBD1 (5 bases). Germline loops: CDR1 MNHEY, CDR2 SMNVEV (reference sequence). The CDR3 is 15 residues long. V shed 3 bases and J shed 9 bases, with 15 bases lying between them. This CDR3 is CASSLRGRGISPLHF. The CDR3, as DNA: TGTGCCAGCAGTTTGAGGGGCCGGGGGATTTCACCCCTCCACTTT.